The clone carrying this T cell receptor beta chain occurred many times. What it recognizes is unknown. The data were obtained in a study of regulatory T cells in long-lasting Graves disease. Notes on the study in general: Patients whose Graves' disease persisted exhibited lower TCR diversity than those newly diagnosed. The study found TRBV28, TRBJ1-2 and TRBJ2-5 favored in persistent disease.

Time point noted: newly diagnosed GD, antithyroid drugs for less than 3 months. The TCR library used RNA extracted from PBMCs. Trimming removed 6 bases from V and 2 bases from J, with 11 bases in between. Germline-derived CDR1 and CDR2 are MNHNS and SASEGT. This CDR3 has 13 residues. iRepertoire HTBI primers and Arm-PCR of CDR3 regions built TCR beta libraries. TCRdb re-called the multiplex PCR reads with MiXCR, one entry per CDR3 protein. The table records 400,000 to 650,000 distinct CDR3 sequences, about 16% of them present only once. This sample was shared with a second study, whose subject was T cells in Graves' hyperthyroidism and ophthalmopathy.

The chain links TRBV6-1 to TRBJ2-7; TRBD2 is a possible D gene (5 bases). The sample in question was peripheral blood mononuclear cells (PBMCs), obtained at new diagnosis, from a patient treated with antithyroid drugs. This receptor was taken from a woman aged 35 to 60 with Graves disease. The DNA for the CDR3 is TGTGCCAGCAGACACCCCGGGACCTACGAGCAGTACTTC. It codes for CASRHPGTYEQYF.